These 15 T cell receptor beta chains were sequenced from one sample in a study of identical twins. TCRdb reprocessed the 5' RACE reads via MiXCR and lists one record per CDR3 protein. Of 210,000 or so distinct CDR3 sequences listed, about 15% are singletons. These data are also associated with another study on T cells expressing NK-cell markers.

Sequencing was performed on CD8+ T cells sorted from blood. All receptors derive from a woman in her late teens or twenties in good health.

This clonotype appeared many times. One end of the junction fails to match germline, which may point to a read error. The chain is built from TRBV14 and TRBJ2-2; 7 bases are shared with TRBD1. Germline values: CDR1 SGHDN, CDR2 FVKESK. This CDR3 spans 15 amino acids. For the CDR3, the DNA is TGTGCCAGCAGCGAAGACAGGGTAGGAACCGGGGAGCTGTTTTTT. This sequence encodes CASSEDRVGTGELFF. The full variable domain, its missing parts supplied by reference TRBV14 and TRBJ2-2, is EAGVTQFPSHSVIEKGQTVTLRCDPISGHDNLYWYRRVMGKEIKFLLHFVKESKQDESGMPNNRFLAERTGGTYSTLKVQPAELEDSGVYFCASSEDRVGTGELFFGEGSRLTVL.

The rearrangement links TRBV7-2 to TRBJ2-1; perhaps TRBD1 as D (6 bases). Trimming stripped 5 bases from V and 6 bases from J, with 17 bases between. The CDR3 spans 15 residues. Germline V gene data show CDR1 as SGHTA and CDR2 as FQGNSA. The CDR3 DNA follows: TGTGCCAGCAGCCTGTCGAAGGGACATGGCAATGAGCAGTTCTTC. Translation gives CASSLSKGHGNEQFF.

This clonotype has just a few counts. V and J are TRBV29-1 and TRBJ2-7, with 11 positions matching TRBD2. Trimming cost V 3 bases and J 5 bases; bases outside gene matches: 3. Looked up from germline, CDR1 is SQVTM and CDR2 is ANQGSEA. The CDR3 runs to 13 residues. The CDR3 sequence is CSVDSGGVDEQYF. CDR3 in DNA: TGCAGCGTTGATAGCGGGGGGGTCGACGAGCAGTACTTC.

V gene TRBV5-5 combines with J gene TRBJ1-2; the match to TRBD1 covers 8 bases. This CDR3 has 14 residues. CDR1 SGHKS and CDR2 YYEKEE come from the germline V gene (reference sequence). V lost 3 bases and J lost 8; bases outside the gene matches: 9. CDR3 nucleotide sequence: TGTGCCAGCAGCTCTGACAGGGGTTTTAGCGGCTACACCTTC. Amino acid sequence: CASSSDRGFSGYTF.

This clonotype was counted only a few times. The chain employs TRBV20-1 and TRBJ2-1; 12 nucleotides line up with TRBD2. The germline V gene encodes CDR1 DFQATT and CDR2 SNEGSKA (reference sequence). J gave up 2 bases and V 6 bases, and 2 bases lay outside the gene matches. The CDR3 length is 14 residues. The CDR3 DNA follows: TGCAGTGCGGCTAGCGGGGGGGCCTACAATGAGCAGTTCTTC. Its translation is CSAASGGAYNEQFF.

Only a few counts were recorded for this clonotype. CDR3 residues: CASSLVVNSPLHF. CDR3 in DNA: TGTGCCAGCAGTTTGGTCGTGAATTCACCCCTCCACTTT. V usage is TRBV27 and J usage is TRBJ1-6; D not certain. The V end lost 3 bases, the J end lost 7 bases, and 7 bases lay between the germline ends. Germline V gene lookup returns CDR1 MNHEY and CDR2 SMNVEV (reference sequence). The CDR3 is 13 amino acids.

This clonotype was seen a few times. J is TRBJ1-1 and V is TRBV12-5; D is uncertain. There are 12 residues in the CDR3. Germline values: CDR1 LGHNT, CDR2 FRNRAP. Trimming pared 3 bases from V and 5 bases from J, leaving 7 bases between. The DNA for the CDR3 is TGTGCTAGTGGTTTCCAAATAACTGAAGCTTTCTTT. Translated, it gives CASGFQITEAFF.

The CDR3 region is CASSLPGRESSYNSPLHF. The CDR3 nucleotides are TGTGCCAGCAGCTTACCTGGGAGGGAGAGCTCCTATAATTCACCCCTCCACTTT. The V call is TRBV7-8, the J call TRBJ1-6; D call uncertain. This CDR3 contains 18 residues. From germline, CDR1 is SGHVS and CDR2 FQNEAQ. Deletions cut 2 bases from V and 0 bases from J, with 14 bases between.

The genes are TRBV7-9 and TRBJ2-7; a possible D gene is TRBD2 (5 bases). The CDR3 runs to 16 residues. CDR1 is SEHNR and CDR2 is FQNEAQ in the germline V gene (reference sequence). V was shortened by 1 base and J by 1 base, with 14 bases between the two germline ends. The CDR3 nucleotides read TGTGCCAGCAGCTTAGGTGGGAGCGGCGATTCCTACGAGCAGTACTTC. Amino acids: CASSLGGSGDSYEQYF.

The chain uses TRBV7-6 and TRBJ2-7, with TRBD1 matching 7 bases. This CDR3 comprises 13 residues. Losses at the gene ends were 3 bases for V and 4 bases for J; bases not matched to a gene: 3. Germline lookup yields CDR1 SGHVS and CDR2 FNYEAQ. CDR3 bases: TGTGCCAGCAGCTTGGGACAGCTATACGAGCAGTACTTC. It codes for CASSLGQLYEQYF.

The table lists this clonotype with a few counts. The V call is TRBV7-9, the J call TRBJ2-5; no clear D. Germline values: CDR1 SEHNR, CDR2 FQNEAQ (reference sequence). V lost 1 base and J 2 bases, leaving 5 bases between the germline ends. The CDR3 is 13 residues long. As DNA, the CDR3 is TGTGCCAGCAGCTTAGAGAATCAAGAGACCCAGTACTTC. Amino acid sequence: CASSLENQETQYF.

The rearrangement joins TRBV7-2 to TRBJ2-1; weak D call: TRBD2 (6 bases). Per germline, CDR1 SGHTA and CDR2 FQGNSA. The CDR3 is 15 amino acids. V was cut by 3 bases and J by 7 bases, with 16 bases left in between. For the CDR3, the DNA is TGTGCCAGCAGCTTCTGGAACGGGAGAGGAAATGAGCAGTTCTTC. Protein product: CASSFWNGRGNEQFF.

This clonotype occurred many times. DNA for the CDR3: TGTGCCAGCAGCTTAGAAGAGCTAGTATCGGCAGATACGCAGTATTTT. As protein: CASSLEELVSADTQYF. J is TRBJ2-3 and V is TRBV7-9; D is undetermined. Germline CDR1 reads SEHNR; CDR2 reads FQNEAQ (reference sequence). This CDR3 region has 16 residues. V lost 1 base, J lost 4 bases, and 15 bases lay in between.

This chain links TRBV5-5 with TRBJ2-6, with D tentatively TRBD2 (6 bases). The CDR3 covers 15 residues. Germline values: CDR1 SGHKS, CDR2 YYEKEE (reference sequence). Trimming removed 6 bases at V and 4 bases at J, with 14 bases between. The CDR3 is CASKIPGDGANVLTF. The CDR3 coding sequence is TGTGCCAGCAAGATCCCGGGAGACGGGGCCAACGTCCTGACTTTC.

The rearrangement links TRBV6-5 to TRBJ2-7; 10 bases match TRBD2. After removal of 1 base from V and 5 bases from J, the junction contained 8 bases not matched to a gene. CDR1 is MNHEY, CDR2 SVGAGI, per germline. The CDR3 is 16 amino acids. CDR3 sequence: CASSYFPSGRGHEQYF. CDR3 sequence (DNA): TGTGCCAGCAGTTACTTTCCCAGCGGGAGGGGGCACGAGCAGTACTTC.